This entry concerns a single TCR delta chain. The translation of this DNA and the TCRdb protein of a much larger clone differ at residue 3, probably owing to a read error; the protein shown here is translated from the DNA. Germline values: CDR1 GEAIGNYY, CDR2 EKD. The CDR3 has 14 residues. This specimen comes from a study of γδ T cells in repeated Plasmodium falciparum infection. Study context: Sampling occurred at baseline, pre-infection for selected infections, and 21 days post-infection. Malian gammadelta TCRs were studied during no-transmission periods and across acute malaria episodes.

TCRdb ran CATT on the multiplex PCR reads. The sample has roughly 93,000 delta-chain clones, approximately 1% seen once; the top ten hold roughly 9.5%. Bulk repertoires came from Vgamma9/Vdelta2+ or Vdelta2-negative gammadelta T cells flow-sorted from PBMC. The sample was gamma-delta T cells from blood. The TCR was taken from a pool of human donors (malaria-infected and uninfected, not separated). J is TRDJ1 and V is TRDV2, with 8 positions matching TRDD3. Assignment of the J gene here rests on matching the DNA to germline, because TCRdb gives none. In DNA, the CDR3 is TGTGCCTATGACCGGGGATACACCTCCGATAAACTCATCTTT. Amino acid sequence: CAYDRGYTSDKLIF.